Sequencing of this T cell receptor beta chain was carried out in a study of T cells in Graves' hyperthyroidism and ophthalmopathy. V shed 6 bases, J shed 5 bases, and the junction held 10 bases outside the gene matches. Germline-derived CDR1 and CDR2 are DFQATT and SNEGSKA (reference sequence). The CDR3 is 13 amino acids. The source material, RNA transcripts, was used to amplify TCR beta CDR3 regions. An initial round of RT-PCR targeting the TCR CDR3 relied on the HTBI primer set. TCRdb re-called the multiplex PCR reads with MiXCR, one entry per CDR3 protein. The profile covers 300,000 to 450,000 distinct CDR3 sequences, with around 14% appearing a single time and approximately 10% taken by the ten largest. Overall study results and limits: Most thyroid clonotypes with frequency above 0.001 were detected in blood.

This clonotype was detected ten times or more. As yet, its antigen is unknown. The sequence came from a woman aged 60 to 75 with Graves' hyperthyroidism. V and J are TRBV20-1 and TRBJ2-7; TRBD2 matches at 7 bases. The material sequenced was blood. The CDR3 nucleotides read TGCAGTGCCACCCTAGGGAGGGTCCACGAGCAGTACTTC. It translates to CSATLGRVHEQYF.